This T cell receptor beta chain was recorded in a study of early T cells in non-severe SARS-CoV-2 infection. Study at large: Chains stayed unpaired after sequencing of bulk RNA from unsorted whole blood. Study results and limitations: The matching step, a VDJdb search, favored anti-spike CD8 responses and missed private and CD4 specificities.

Each cDNA molecule carried a unique molecular identifier. From the 5' RACE reads, TCRdb called clonotypes with MiXCR, one entry per CDR3 protein. Of around 84,000 distinct CDR3 sequences in the sample, roughly 14% were seen once. In this sample, this clonotype turned up many times. Its matching antigen is unknown. The CDR3 totals 16 residues. Germline CDR1 reads SEHNR; CDR2 reads FQNEAQ (reference sequence). V lost 0 bases to trimming and J lost 1 base; unmatched junction nucleotides: 5. The sample comprised whole blood. This rearrangement joins TRBV7-9 to TRBJ1-1; 7 bases line up with TRBD1. This TCR derives from an adult who was a healthcare worker with PCR-confirmed SARS-CoV-2 infection or an uninfected control (not recorded which). CDR3 DNA sequence: TGTGCCAGCAGCTTAGCAGGGGGCGATGGGAACACTGAAGCTTTCTTT. The encoded protein is CASSLAGGDGNTEAFF.